This T cell receptor (beta chain) was sequenced during a study of spatial heterogeneity in lung cancer. On the study more broadly: A unique TCR and UMI combination showed up more than ten times in raw reads, on average.

This clonotype appeared a few times. Time point meaning: blood at routine non-recurrence follow-up after resection. Whole RNA came from tumor, nontumor lung or frozen PBMC and was sequenced without being sorted. Using its own MiXCR run on the 5' RACE reads, TCRdb lists one record per CDR3 protein. The repertoire holds roughly 110,000 distinct CDR3 sequences, with 10% to 11% as singletons. The sample was PBMCs, taken at follow-up. The receptor was derived from a female donor with early-stage non-small cell lung cancer.

The chain's CDR3 is CSVGGGQGGFYNEQFF. Written as DNA, the CDR3 is TGCAGCGTTGGAGGTGGACAGGGGGGATTTTACAATGAGCAGTTCTTC. V and J are TRBV29-1 and TRBJ2-1; 10 bases fit TRBD1. V trimming: 4 bases; J trimming: 4 bases; junction bases outside the gene matches: 10. This CDR3 is 16 amino acids long. Germline values: CDR1 SQVTM, CDR2 ANQGSEA.